The 19 T cell receptor beta chains given below trace back to one sample, sequenced in a study of CD8 T cells in ankylosing spondylitis. Findings and caveats of the study: A TCR beta motif of eight highly homologous variants appeared characteristic of ankylosing spondylitis blood.

Their target antigens are unknown. TCRdb reprocessed the 5' RACE reads via MiXCR and lists one record per CDR3 protein. The sample consists of around 430,000 distinct CDR3 sequences, roughly 15% of them appearing once. Sequencing input: blood, either unsorted or a sorted T cell fraction (not recorded which). The receptor source for this set is a male donor with ankylosing spondylitis.

The genes are TRBV21-1 and TRBJ1-2; the table's D call TRBD1 went unverified against the DNA. TRBV21-1 is termed a pseudogene. The CDR3 length is 14 residues. This CDR3 is CASSNHRDRYSYTF. The CDR3 DNA sequence: TGTGCCAGCAGCAACCACAGGGACCGCTATAGCTACACCTTC.

This clonotype occurred many times. The chain combines TRBV20-1 with TRBJ1-1; D is unclear. The germline V gene encodes CDR1 DFQATT and CDR2 SNEGSKA (reference sequence). V lost 5 bases and J lost 0, with 16 bases in between. CDR3 size: 15 residues. CDR3 sequence reads: CSAPAGFGMNTEAFF. The CDR3 DNA reads as TGCAGTGCTCCTGCGGGGTTTGGCATGAACACTGAAGCTTTCTTT.

This clonotype has a handful of counts. The chain has TRBV12-3 or TRBV12-4 and TRBJ2-5; TRBD2 agrees at 8 bases. The length of the CDR3 is 15 residues. J gave up 2 bases and V 1 base, and 3 bases lay outside the gene matches. CDR3 protein: CASSLVAGPQETQYF. In DNA form, the CDR3 reads TGTGCCAGCAGTTTAGTAGCGGGACCTCAAGAGACCCAGTACTTC.

The chain recombines TRBV6-2 or TRBV6-3 with TRBJ2-7; 9 bases map to TRBD2. Germline CDR1 and CDR2: MNHEY and SVGEGT. Trimming at V came to 2 bases and at J to 2 bases, leaving 7 bases not matched to a gene. The CDR3 has 16 residues. CDR3 loop: CASSYPAGLATYEQYF. CDR3 nucleotide sequence: TGTGCCAGCAGTTACCCGGCCGGACTAGCGACCTACGAGCAGTACTTC.

CDR3 residues: CSVEKGGGYEQYF. The CDR3 nucleotides read TGCAGCGTTGAAAAGGGGGGCGGCTACGAGCAGTACTTC. V is TRBV29-1 and J is TRBJ2-7; D tentatively reads TRBD1 or TRBD2 (6 bases each). The CDR3 is 13 residues long. The V end lost 2 bases, the J end lost 3 bases, and 11 bases lay between the germline ends. The V gene's germline CDR1 is SQVTM and CDR2 ANQGSEA.

The V gene is TRBV20-1, the J gene TRBJ2-7; D is perhaps TRBD2 (6 bases). CDR1 and CDR2 (germline): DFQATT, SNEGSKA (reference sequence). The CDR3 runs 13 residues. V was trimmed by 3 bases and J by 2 bases, leaving 11 bases between them. CDR3 in DNA: TGCAGTGCTAGTGCGGGGAGACCCTACGAGCAGTACTTC. This translates into CSASAGRPYEQYF.

This chain links TRBV7-2 with TRBJ1-2; 7 bases match TRBD1. The V segment lost 5 bases and the J segment 6 bases; nucleotides outside the gene matches: 9. The germline CDR1 and CDR2 sequences are SGHTA and FQGNSA. The CDR3 extends over 14 amino acids. The CDR3 nucleotides read TGTGCCAGCAGCCCCCGACAGGGTGCGAATGGCTACACCTTC. Translated: CASSPRQGANGYTF.

This clonotype has a count of ten or more. The chain combines TRBV5-1 with TRBJ2-1, with D hard to call. The CDR3 runs 11 residues. Trimming took off 6 bases at V and 9 bases at J, with 10 bases between the two ends. Germline values: CDR1 SGHRS, CDR2 YFSETQ. The CDR3 loop is CASKANVEQFF. DNA for the CDR3: TGCGCCAGCAAGGCGAACGTTGAGCAGTTCTTC.

The chain combines TRBV20-1 with TRBJ1-2; D is ambiguous. CDR1 is DFQATT, CDR2 SNEGSKA, per germline (reference sequence). The CDR3 totals 9 residues. The chain's CDR3 is CSVAPGYTF. Here the CDR3 DNA reads TGCAGCGTAGCTCCAGGCTACACCTTC.

This clonotype was observed a handful of times. J is TRBJ1-1 and V is TRBV6-6, with a possible D match to TRBD1 (6 bases). V was shortened by 5 bases and J by 5 bases, with 12 bases between the two germline ends. Germline V CDR1 and CDR2: MNHNY, SVGAGI (reference sequence). This CDR3 has 13 residues. CDR3 residues: CASSQTRGTEAFF. In nucleotides, the CDR3 is TGTGCCAGCAGTCAGACCAGGGGTACTGAAGCTTTCTTT.

This chain connects TRBV9 to TRBJ1-3; D call uncertain. This CDR3 comprises 15 residues. Germline CDR1 reads SGDLS; CDR2 reads YYNGEE. V lost 3 bases, J lost 1 base, and 11 bases lay in between. The CDR3 DNA reads TGTGCCAGCAGCGGACGGACGGTGTCTGGAAACACCATATATTTT. Translating it yields CASSGRTVSGNTIYF. Complete variable domain (other parts from reference TRBV9 and TRBJ1-3): DSGVTQTPKHLITATGQRVTLRCSPRSGDLSVYWYQQSLDQGLQFLIQYYNGEERAKGNILERFSAQQFPDLHSELNLSSLELGDSALYFCASSGRTVSGNTIYFGEGSWLTVV.

J is TRBJ1-5 and V is TRBV30, with D possibly matching TRBD1 (6 bases). Germline CDR1 and CDR2: GTSNPN and SVGIG (reference sequence). There are 17 residues in the CDR3. Trimming took off 0 bases at V and 0 bases at J, with 15 bases between the two ends. The CDR3: CAWSVSRGGYSNQPQHF. The DNA for the CDR3 is TGTGCCTGGAGTGTATCCAGGGGAGGGTATAGCAATCAGCCCCAGCATTTT. Full variable domain (outside the CDR3, taken from reference TRBV30 and TRBJ1-5): SQTIHQWPATLVQPVGSPLSLECTVEGTSNPNLYWYRQAAGRGLQLLFYSVGIGQISSEVPQNLSASRPQDRQFILSSKKLLLSDSGFYLCAWSVSRGGYSNQPQHFGDGTRLSIL.

This chain links TRBV5-1 with TRBJ2-5; possibly TRBD2 for D (6 bases). The CDR3 spans 14 residues. With 1 base removed from V and 4 bases from J, the gap between germline ends came to 11 bases. Looked up from germline, CDR1 is SGHRS and CDR2 is YFSETQ. Written as DNA, the CDR3 is TGCGCCAGCAGCTTGTTACTAGCCGCAGAGACCCAGTACTTC. Translated, it gives CASSLLLAAETQYF. Using reference TRBV5-1 and TRBJ2-5 for the parts outside the CDR3, the full variable domain is KAGVTQTPRYLIKTRGQQVTLSCSPISGHRSVSWYQQTPGQGLQFLFEYFSETQRNKGNFPGRFSGRQFSNSRSEMNVSTLELGDSALYLCASSLLLAAETQYFGPGTRLLVL.

This clonotype showed up many times. The chain couples TRBV25-1 to TRBJ1-6; D uncertain. Deletions cut 1 base from V and 9 bases from J, with 7 bases between. The length of the CDR3 is 13 residues. The germline CDR1 and CDR2 sequences are MGHDK and SYGVNS. CDR3 protein: CASSEFPGSPLHF. CDR3 DNA: TGTGCCAGCAGTGAATTCCCGGGTTCACCCCTCCACTTT.

The chain recombines TRBV20-1 with TRBJ2-1; no clear D gene. The germline CDR1 and CDR2 sequences are DFQATT and SNEGSKA (reference sequence). V shed 4 bases and J shed 7 bases, with 20 bases lying between them. The length of the CDR3 is 15 residues. This CDR3 is CSANPTGYSSNEQFF. In DNA, the CDR3 is TGCAGTGCTAACCCCACCGGGTATTCGAGTAATGAGCAGTTCTTC.

This clonotype was detected ten times or more. The rearrangement links TRBV12-3 or TRBV12-4 to TRBJ1-5; 12 bases line up with TRBD1. The V segment lost 6 bases and the J segment 12 bases; nucleotides outside the gene matches: 9. The CDR3 is 14 amino acids. CDR3 sequence (DNA): TGTGCCAGCAGGCCCGGGACAGGGGGCCTCGTCCAGCATTTT. The encoded protein is CASRPGTGGLVQHF.

This chain links TRBV27 with TRBJ1-6, with TRBD1 identical over 8 bases. The CDR3 totals 15 residues. From germline, CDR1 is MNHEY and CDR2 SMNVEV (reference sequence). V gave up 2 bases and J gave up 6 bases; unmatched junction bases: 3. CDR3 in amino acids: CASSLRGQVNSPLHF. The CDR3, as DNA: TGTGCCAGCAGTTTAAGGGGACAGGTTAATTCACCCCTCCACTTT.

The genes are TRBV7-8 and TRBJ1-1; TRBD1 is a possible D gene (5 bases). The CDR3 length is 14 residues. CDR1 is SGHVS, CDR2 FQNEAQ, per germline. CDR3 sequence: CASLPGLRNTEAFF. For the CDR3, the DNA is TGTGCTAGCCTACCGGGACTCAGGAACACTGAAGCTTTCTTT. Drawing the rest from reference TRBV7-8 and TRBJ1-1, the complete variable domain is GAGVSQSPRYKVAKRGQDVALRCDPISGHVSLFWYQQALGQGPEFLTYFQNEAQLDKSGLPSDRFFAERPEGSVSTLKIQRTQQEDSAVYLCASLPGLRNTEAFFGQGTRLTVV.

This clonotype was observed at least ten times. The genes are TRBV12-3 or TRBV12-4 and TRBJ2-3; D is unclear. The CDR3 length is 13 residues. V was clipped by 0 bases and J by 3 bases, with 4 bases between them. The CDR3 DNA sequence: TGTGCCAGCAGTTTAGCGGAGACAGATACGCAGTATTTT. Residues: CASSLAETDTQYF.